Each of the 8 T cell receptor beta chains below was sequenced from the same sample in a study of human T cells and chemical hapten exposure. TCRdb reprocessed the 5' RACE reads with MiXCR, giving one entry per CDR3 protein. This repertoire shows about 140,000 distinct CDR3 sequences, 3.5% to 5% found once; its top ten account for approximately 1.3%. It was from unfractionated whole blood that total RNA was extracted. The source is a female donor in good health.

The chain uses TRBV5-4 and TRBJ2-3; TRBD2 matches at 11 bases. This CDR3 region has 17 residues. Germline CDR1 reads SGHNT; CDR2 reads YYREEE (reference sequence). V was clipped by 2 bases and J by 2 bases; unmatched bases: 7. Here the CDR3 DNA reads TGTGCCAGCAGCTTCTATAGCGGGGGGGCCCTCACAGATACGCAGTATTTT. Translated: CASSFYSGGALTDTQYF. Based on the CDR3 plus reference TRBV5-4 and TRBJ2-3, the full variable domain is ETGVTQSPTHLIKTRGQQVTLRCSSQSGHNTVSWYQQALGQGPQFIFQYYREEENGRGNFPPRFSGLQFPNYSSELNVNALELDDSALYLCASSFYSGGALTDTQYFGPGTRLTVL.

This clonotype was seen many times. The gene calls are TRBV3-1 and TRBJ1-1; 7 nucleotides line up with TRBD1. The CDR3 loop spans 15 amino acids. The V and J ends lost 5 bases and 4 bases, in that order; junction bases with no gene match: 10. Germline CDR1 is LGHDT and CDR2 is YNNKEL (reference sequence). The CDR3 loop is CASSTPGGLSTEAFF. In DNA form, the CDR3 reads TGTGCCAGCAGCACACCAGGGGGGCTTAGCACTGAAGCTTTCTTT. The full variable domain, in which reference TRBV3-1 and TRBJ1-1 provide the parts outside the CDR3, is DTAVSQTPKYLVTQMGNDKSIKCEQNLGHDTMYWYKQDSKKFLKIMFSYNNKELIINETVPNRFSPKSPDKAHLNLHINSLELGDSAVYFCASSTPGGLSTEAFFGQGTRLTVV.

The V gene is TRBV6-5, the J gene TRBJ1-2, with 9 bases aligning to TRBD1. Germline trimming cut 6 bases from V and 2 bases from J; bases unmatched to any gene: 7. CDR3 length: 15 residues. Germline CDR1 MNHEY, CDR2 SVGAGI. The CDR3, as DNA: TGTGCCAGCAGCGGGACAGGGACCGGAAACTATGGCTACACCTTC. Translated, it gives CASSGTGTGNYGYTF.

In its sample, this clonotype was seen many times. The CDR3 DNA reads TGTGCCAGCAGCCCCCGACTAGCTCGCGAGCAGTACTTC. Amino acid sequence: CASSPRLAREQYF. The chain has TRBV6-5 and TRBJ2-7, with 7 bases lining up with TRBD2. Germline loops: CDR1 MNHEY, CDR2 SVGAGI. After removal of 6 bases from V and 6 bases from J, the junction contained 8 bases not matched to a gene. The CDR3 contains 13 residues.

This clonotype appeared many times. The chain recombines TRBV28 with TRBJ1-2; TRBD1 is a possible D gene (6 bases). The CDR3 covers 12 residues. Between the trimmed V and J ends, which lost 3 bases and 8 bases, there was a span of 10 bases. The V gene's germline CDR1 is MDHEN and CDR2 SYDVKM. CDR3 nucleotide sequence: TGTGCCAGCAGTTTGCTGAGGGGGGGCTACACCTTC. Translated: CASSLLRGGYTF.

This clonotype was detected a few times. This chain connects TRBV6-4 to TRBJ2-3; D is undetermined. V was shortened by 2 bases and J by 2 bases, with 11 bases between the two germline ends. Germline V lookup: CDR1 MRHNA, CDR2 SNTAGT. This CDR3 has 15 amino acids. The CDR3 spells CASSDLGSPTDTQYF. DNA of the CDR3: TGTGCCAGCAGTGACCTTGGTTCACCCACAGATACGCAGTATTTT.

The V gene is TRBV20-1, the J gene TRBJ1-4; D is perhaps TRBD1 (5 bases). This CDR3 is 15 amino acids long. V shed 2 bases and J shed 7 bases, with 17 bases lying between them. The germline CDR1 and CDR2 sequences are DFQATT and SNEGSKA (reference sequence). This chain's CDR3 is CSARPWGRGGEKLFF. The CDR3 DNA is TGCAGTGCTAGACCCTGGGGACGGGGCGGTGAAAAACTGTTTTTT.

The table lists this clonotype with many counts. The rearrangement joins TRBV10-3 to TRBJ2-1; 7 nucleotides line up with TRBD2. With 8 bases clipped from V and 5 bases from J, the junction kept 0 bases outside the gene matches. The CDR3 runs 11 residues. Germline CDR1 is ENHRY and CDR2 is SYGVKD. The CDR3 here is CAIAGDNEQFF. The CDR3 nucleotides are TGTGCCATCGCGGGGGACAATGAGCAGTTCTTC.